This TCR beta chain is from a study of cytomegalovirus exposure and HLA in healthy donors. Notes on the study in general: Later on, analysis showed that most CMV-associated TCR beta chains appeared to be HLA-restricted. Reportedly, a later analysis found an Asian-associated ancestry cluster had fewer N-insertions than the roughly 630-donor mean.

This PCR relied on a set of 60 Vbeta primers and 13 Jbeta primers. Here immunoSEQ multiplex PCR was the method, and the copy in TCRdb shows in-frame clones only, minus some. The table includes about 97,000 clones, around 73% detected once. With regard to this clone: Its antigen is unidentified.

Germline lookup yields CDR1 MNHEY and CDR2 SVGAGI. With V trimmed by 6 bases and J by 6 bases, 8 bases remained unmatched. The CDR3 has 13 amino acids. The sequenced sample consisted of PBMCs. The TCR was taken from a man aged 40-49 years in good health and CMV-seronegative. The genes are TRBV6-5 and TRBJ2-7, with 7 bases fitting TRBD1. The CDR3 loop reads CASRNRQGSEQYF. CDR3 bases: TGTGCCAGCAGAAACAGACAGGGAAGCGAGCAGTACTTC.